The sequence of this T cell receptor beta chain was determined in a study of response to subunit inactivated influenza vaccine. Whole-study results and caveats: Authors proposed each seasonal influenza vaccination draws in few new T cells.

TCRdb re-analysed the RT-PCR reads in MiXCR, keeping a single row per CDR3 protein. Seen here are more than 150,000 distinct CDR3 sequences, approximately 9.2% observed once, and the top ten hold 9.5% to 13%. This clonotype was counted between two and nine times. Its specificity is unknown. This sequence was found in a middle-aged man who received an inactivated influenza vaccine. The sequenced sample was non-naive T cells sorted from PBMCs, obtained on the day of vaccination.

In nucleotides, the CDR3 is TGTGCCAGCAGCCAAGTTTTAAGCACTGAAGCTTTCTTT. Amino acids: CASSQVLSTEAFF. V usage is TRBV3-1 and J usage is TRBJ1-1, with no clear D. The V end was cut by 1 base, the J end by 4 bases, with 7 bases between. The CDR3 sequence is 13 residues long. Germline CDR1 is LGHDT and CDR2 is YNNKEL (reference sequence).